The clone carrying this T cell receptor (beta chain) was found a few times. Its antigen remains unknown. This sample was included in a study of T cell repertoires in aging, cancer and after chemotherapy. Points from the study as a whole: Across the chemotherapy interval, each cancer cohort showed higher median generation probability, suggesting thymic rebound. In cancer patients, declining TCR diversity with age involved lost richness and lost evenness. Lymphoid organ infiltration in hematological cancer patients may impair thymic emigration or peripheral T cell expansion. Compared with age-matched healthy donors, untreated hematological or solid cancer patients showed higher blood TCR clonality.

TCR beta rearrangements were amplified from peripheral blood genomic DNA. Multiplex touch-down PCR with TRB-A/B primers amplified rearranged V-D-J TRB sequences. TCRdb used MiXCR to reprocess the multiplex PCR reads, holding one entry per CDR3 protein. In the table there are under 2,500 distinct CDR3 sequences, roughly 55% of which are singletons. In germline, CDR1 is ENHRY, CDR2 SYGVKD. V was clipped by 11 bases and J by 0 bases, with 7 bases between them. There are 12 residues in the CDR3. J is TRBJ2-2 and V is TRBV10-3; D unresolved. This clonotype was obtained from a human donor with a blood cancer. The specimen was blood. Here the CDR3 reads CAAQTNTGELFF. DNA of the CDR3: TGTGCCGCACAAACGAACACCGGGGAGCTGTTTTTT.